This TCR beta chain appears in the sequencing data of a study of monozygotic twins with inflammatory bowel disease. The length of the CDR3 is 13 residues. CDR1 is GTSNPN, CDR2 SVGIG, per germline (reference sequence). TCRdb reprocessed the 5' RACE reads and stores each CDR3 protein as one record, lacking DNA. The sample totals approximately 390,000 distinct CDR3 sequences. The sequence was obtained from a human donor with ulcerative colitis or Crohn's disease, or a healthy co-twin of an affected twin (not recorded which). This rearrangement joins TRBV30 to TRBJ1-2. Sequenced input: blood. This CDR3 is CAWMTKGHGGYTF. The whole variable domain, remainder taken from reference TRBV30 and TRBJ1-2, is SQTIHQWPATLVQPVGSPLSLECTVEGTSNPNLYWYRQAAGRGLQLLFYSVGIGQISSEVPQNLSASRPQDRQFILSSKKLLLSDSGFYLCAWMTKGHGGYTFGSGTRLTVV.